The 18 T cell receptor beta chains in this list originate from one sample, sequenced in a study of cytomegalovirus exposure and HLA in healthy donors. The PCR made use of 60 Vbeta and 13 Jbeta primers. The assay was immunoSEQ multiplex PCR, and TCRdb's table has in-frame clones only and misses some. The data contain about 160,000 clones, about 79% of them singletons. Input material: PBMCs. The source is a woman in her fifties or sixties in good health and CMV-seropositive.

The rearrangement uses TRBV19 and TRBJ1-5; no clear D. The length of the CDR3 is 13 residues. Trimming shortened V by 4 bases and J by 5 bases, and 9 bases separated the two germline ends. Germline-derived CDR1 and CDR2 are LNHDA and SQIVND (reference sequence). The DNA for the CDR3 is TGTGCCAGTAGTACGGGGTTAGATCAGCCCCAGCATTTT. This sequence encodes CASSTGLDQPQHF.

The CDR3 sequence: CASSFLRGATYNEQFF. DNA of the CDR3: TGTGCCAGCAGTTTCTTACGGGGGGCTACCTACAATGAGCAGTTCTTC. The gene calls are TRBV28 and TRBJ2-1, with a weak D call TRBD2 (7 bases). This CDR3 has 16 residues. In germline, CDR1 is MDHEN, CDR2 SYDVKM. Trimming stripped 3 bases from V and 2 bases from J, with 14 bases between.

V usage is TRBV6-1 and J usage is TRBJ2-2; 10 nucleotides align to TRBD2. There are 15 residues in the CDR3. Germline CDR1 and CDR2: MNHNS and SASEGT. V lost 2 bases to trimming and J lost 3 bases; unmatched junction nucleotides: 0. The chain's CDR3 is CASSELAGDTGELFF. DNA for the CDR3: TGTGCCAGCAGTGAACTAGCGGGGGACACCGGGGAGCTGTTTTTT.

The CDR3 here is CASTPRQGNTGELFF. The CDR3, as DNA: TGCGCCAGCACTCCTAGACAGGGGAACACCGGGGAGCTGTTTTTT. The chain couples TRBV5-1 to TRBJ2-2; 7 bases line up with TRBD1. CDR1 and CDR2 from the germline V gene are SGHRS and YFSETQ. This CDR3 is 15 amino acids long. Trimming cost V 6 bases and J 1 base; bases outside gene matches: 6.

This chain uses TRBV9 with TRBJ2-1; D not certain. The ends were cut back, 0 bases at V and 0 bases at J, with 4 bases in the middle. Looked up from germline, CDR1 is SGDLS and CDR2 is YYNGEE. CDR3 length: 14 amino acids. The CDR3 region has the DNA TGTGCCAGCAGCGTAGGGAGCTCCTACAATGAGCAGTTCTTC. As protein: CASSVGSSYNEQFF.

V is TRBV4-1 and J is TRBJ1-2, with TRBD1 matching 10 bases. The CDR3 is 16 residues long. V gave up 3 bases and J gave up 6 bases; unmatched junction bases: 10. Germline CDR1 reads MGHRA; CDR2 reads YSYEKL. The CDR3 coding sequence is TGCGCCAGCAGCCAGCCCGGGACAGGGGCGGGAAATGGCTACACCTTC. Residues: CASSQPGTGAGNGYTF.

The chain carries TRBV5-4 and TRBJ2-1, with D possibly TRBD2 on 5 matching bases. The CDR3 extends over 15 amino acids. In germline, CDR1 is SGHNT, CDR2 YYREEE (reference sequence). V was clipped by 1 base and J by 0 bases, with 8 bases between them. The CDR3 DNA follows: TGTGCCAGCAGCTTGTCGGGGAGCTCCTACAATGAGCAGTTCTTC. This gives the protein CASSLSGSSYNEQFF.

The V call is TRBV7-3, the J call TRBJ1-1; 7 nucleotides match TRBD1. Germline V gene data show CDR1 as SGHTA and CDR2 as FQGTGA. Unmatched junction bases numbered 3, after V lost 5 bases and J lost 3 bases. The CDR3 has 13 amino acids. CDR3 DNA: TGTGCCAGCAGCCGTGACAGGGACACTGAAGCTTTCTTT. Protein sequence: CASSRDRDTEAFF.

The V gene is TRBV7-2, the J gene TRBJ1-2; TRBD1 is a possible D gene (6 bases). V lost 0 bases and J lost 6, with 14 bases in between. From germline, CDR1 is SGHTA and CDR2 FQGNSA. CDR3 length: 15 residues. The CDR3 here is CASSLANRVRDGYTF. The CDR3 DNA follows: TGTGCCAGCAGCTTAGCCAACAGGGTGAGGGATGGCTACACCTTC.

The chain is built from TRBV4-1 and TRBJ2-7, with 7 bases matching TRBD1. Germline lookup yields CDR1 MGHRA and CDR2 YSYEKL. The CDR3 runs to 15 residues. The trim removed 1 base at V and 3 bases at J, leaving 6 bases unmatched. The CDR3 spells CASSQVMGQSYEQYF. In DNA form, the CDR3 reads TGCGCCAGCAGCCAAGTAATGGGACAGAGCTACGAGCAGTACTTC.

The chain uses TRBV5-6 and TRBJ2-3, with a weak D call TRBD2 (5 bases). V lost 5 bases, J lost 5 bases, and 9 bases lay in between. Germline CDR1 and CDR2: SGHDT and YYEEEE. The CDR3 has 12 residues. CDR3 loop: CASSLEGDTQYF. CDR3 bases: TGTGCCAGCAGTTTAGAGGGAGATACGCAGTATTTT.

The chain carries TRBV7-2 and TRBJ2-1; TRBD1 matches at 11 bases. V shed 7 bases, J shed 4 bases, and the junction held 6 bases outside the gene matches. Germline V gene sequence: CDR1 SGHTA, CDR2 FQGNSA. The CDR3 sequence is 15 residues long. CDR3 sequence: CASTPGTGGYNEQFF. CDR3 nucleotide sequence: TGTGCCAGCACCCCAGGGACAGGGGGTTACAATGAGCAGTTCTTC.

The chain's CDR3 is CASGLGQENEQFF. The CDR3 region has the DNA TGTGCTAGTGGTTTGGGACAGGAAAATGAGCAGTTCTTC. J is TRBJ2-1 and V is TRBV12-5; possible D gene TRBD1, 6 bases. Between the trimmed V and J ends, which lost 1 base and 7 bases, there was a span of 8 bases. CDR1 and CDR2 (germline): LGHNT, FRNRAP. This CDR3 is built from 13 residues.

CDR3 protein: CAISPMWYNEQFF. The CDR3 DNA reads as TGTGCCATCAGCCCTATGTGGTACAATGAGCAGTTCTTC. The rearrangement links TRBV10-3 to TRBJ2-1; no definite D call. V lost 6 bases, J lost 4 bases, and 10 bases lay in between. Germline CDR1 ENHRY, CDR2 SYGVKD. This CDR3 is built from 13 residues.

This chain links TRBV10-3 with TRBJ2-1, with 12 bases identical to TRBD2. The germline V gene encodes CDR1 ENHRY and CDR2 SYGVKD. CDR3 length: 16 residues. V shed 4 bases and J 7 bases; nucleotides not matched to a gene: 8. The CDR3 DNA is TGTGCCATCAGTGCCTCGACTAGCGGGAGATATAATGAGCAGTTCTTC. This translates into CAISASTSGRYNEQFF.

The chain is built from TRBV27 and TRBJ1-4; TRBD1 matches 7 bases. The CDR3 runs 14 residues. Germline V lookup: CDR1 MNHEY, CDR2 SMNVEV (reference sequence). Trimming took 6 bases from V and 2 from J; bases not matched to a gene: 3. CDR3 sequence (DNA): TGTGCCAGCAGAAAGGGACAGACTAATGAAAAACTGTTTTTT. Protein product: CASRKGQTNEKLFF.

This chain joins TRBV10-3 and TRBJ2-5; 8 bases fit TRBD1. The CDR3 sequence is 17 residues long. CDR1 is ENHRY, CDR2 SYGVKD, per germline. The junction had 12 bases not matched to a gene; V was cut back by 2 bases and J by 4 bases. The CDR3 here is CAISEGAGGGKSETQYF. For the CDR3, the DNA is TGTGCCATCAGTGAGGGCGCAGGGGGCGGGAAGTCAGAGACCCAGTACTTC.

The chain is built from TRBV19 and TRBJ2-7, with 9 bases fitting TRBD2. Germline trimming cut 4 bases from V and 2 bases from J; bases unmatched to any gene: 6. In germline, CDR1 is LNHDA, CDR2 SQIVND (reference sequence). The CDR3 has 15 amino acids. The CDR3 nucleotides read TGTGCCAGTAGTACCCAAGCGGGAGGACCCTACGAGCAGTACTTC. Translation: CASSTQAGGPYEQYF.